One sample yielded the 2 T cell receptor beta chains listed below, sequenced in a study of T cell repertoires in cytomegalovirus infection. TCRdb recomputed calls from the reads with MiXCR, one row per CDR3 protein. The data hold 110,000 or so distinct CDR3 sequences, with about 33% observed a single time. Their antigen targets remain unknown. The source was CD8+ T cells from cultured PBMCs, collected from culture after CMV antigen stimulation. The receptor source for this set is a human donor in good health (CMV status not recorded). Some clones in this sample may be carry-over from other donors' samples.

This clonotype has a handful of counts. The chain joins TRBV7-2 to TRBJ1-6; no clear D gene. CDR1 and CDR2 (germline): SGHTA, FQGNSA. Trimming took off 0 bases at V and 7 bases at J, with 7 bases between the two ends. The CDR3 covers 14 residues. Here the CDR3 DNA reads TGTGCCAGCAGCTTAGCAGGGTTCAATTCACCCCTCCACTTT. Translating it yields CASSLAGFNSPLHF.

This clonotype showed up just a few times. The chain employs TRBV5-1 and TRBJ2-2; 7 nucleotides line up with TRBD1. Germline CDR1 SGHRS, CDR2 YFSETQ. The trim removed 1 base at V and 0 bases at J, leaving 0 bases unmatched. The CDR3 length is 15 residues. The CDR3 DNA reads as TGCGCCAGCAGCTTGACAGGGGCGAACACCGGGGAGCTGTTTTTT. Translating gives CASSLTGANTGELFF.